What follows describes a single T cell receptor beta chain. Its cognate antigen is unknown. The source of the sample is a study of CD8 T cells in Susac syndrome. Study results and limitations: The study recognized that its TCR sequencing and HLA analysis covered a relatively small number of individuals.

When the RNA was reverse transcribed, random hexamers were used with an input of roughly 0.45 to 1 ug. The amplification used immunoSEQ multiplex PCR on TCR beta CDR3; it spanned 54 Vbeta and 13 Jbeta. TCRdb passed the immunoSEQ multiplex PCR reads through MiXCR, listing each CDR3 protein once. The sample comprises around 200,000 distinct CDR3 sequences, roughly 94% of which are singletons, and about 0.094% rests with the top ten. Sequencing of TCR beta was performed on blood CD8+ and CD4+ T cells. TEMRA cells were FACS-enriched and CD8+ and CD4+ T cells negatively isolated. The CDR3 has 14 residues. V lost 5 bases, J lost 1 base, and 5 bases stayed unmatched. Looked up from germline, CDR1 is DFQATT and CDR2 is SNEGSKA (reference sequence).

Sequenced material: CD4+ T cells from PBMCs. The rearrangement links TRBV20-1 to TRBJ2-3, with 8 bases aligning to TRBD1. The TCR sequence derives from a human donor in good health. Here the CDR3 reads CSAYDRGGTDTQYF. CDR3 nucleotide sequence: TGCAGTGCTTACGACAGGGGAGGCACAGATACGCAGTATTTT.